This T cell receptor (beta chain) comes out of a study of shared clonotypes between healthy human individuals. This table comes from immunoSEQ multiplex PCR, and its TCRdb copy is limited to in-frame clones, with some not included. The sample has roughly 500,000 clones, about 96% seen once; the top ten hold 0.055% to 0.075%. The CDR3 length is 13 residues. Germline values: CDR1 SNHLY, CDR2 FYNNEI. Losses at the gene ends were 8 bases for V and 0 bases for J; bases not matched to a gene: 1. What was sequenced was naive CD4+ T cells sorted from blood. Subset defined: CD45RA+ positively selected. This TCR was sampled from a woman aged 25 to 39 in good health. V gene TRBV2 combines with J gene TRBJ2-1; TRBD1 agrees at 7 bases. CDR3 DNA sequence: TGTGCCAGCGACAGGGACTCCTACAATGAGCAGTTCTTC. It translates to CASDRDSYNEQFF.